This entry lists 5 T cell receptor beta chains sequenced from one sample in a study of T cells in tuberculosis. Sorting used thawed, overnight-rested PBMC stained with anti-CD3, a viability dye and GMM-loaded CD1B tetramer. The lipid loaded on the CD1B tetramers was C32 glucose monomycolate from Rhodococcus equi. Clones were sequenced by immunoSEQ multiplex PCR, and TCRdb holds only the in-frame ones, with some missing. The repertoire holds approximately 100,000 clones, with approximately 91% as singletons. Source material: CD1b-GMM tetramer-negative cells sorted from PBMCs. These receptors were obtained from an adult woman with latent tuberculosis.

A single count supports this clone. The V and J genes are TRBV6-5 and TRBJ2-1; 9 bases line up with TRBD1. The CDR3 sequence is 15 residues long. Germline trimming cut 4 bases from V and 6 bases from J; bases unmatched to any gene: 7. The germline V gene has CDR1 MNHEY and CDR2 SVGAGI. CDR3 loop: CASSLWTGVINEQFF. In DNA, the CDR3 is TGTGCCAGCAGTTTGTGGACAGGGGTTATCAATGAGCAGTTCTTC.

The chain combines TRBV6-1 with TRBJ2-1, with 9 positions matching TRBD2. The CDR3 totals 14 residues. After removal of 10 bases from V and 9 bases from J, the junction contained 13 bases not matched to a gene. Germline CDR1 and CDR2: MNHNS and SASEGT. CDR3 residues: CAITTTGTSTEQFF. In DNA, the CDR3 is TGTGCCATTACGACCACCGGGACTAGCACTGAGCAGTTCTTC.

The chain couples TRBV5-1 to TRBJ1-5, with 11 bases identical to TRBD1. Germline trimming cut 4 bases from V and 1 base from J; bases unmatched to any gene: 10. The CDR3 contains 18 residues. Germline CDR1 and CDR2: SGHRS and YFSETQ. The CDR3 nucleotides are TGCGCCAGCAGCATTCGGACAGGGGGCGTGGAGAGCAATCAGCCCCAGCATTTT. Amino acid sequence: CASSIRTGGVESNQPQHF. Complete variable domain (other parts from reference TRBV5-1 and TRBJ1-5): KAGVTQTPRYLIKTRGQQVTLSCSPISGHRSVSWYQQTPGQGLQFLFEYFSETQRNKGNFPGRFSGRQFSNSRSEMNVSTLELGDSALYLCASSIRTGGVESNQPQHFGDGTRLSIL.

In its sample, this clone was seen once. The rearrangement uses TRBV5-1 and TRBJ2-3; 11 bases fit TRBD2. V shed 1 base, J shed 4 bases, and the junction held 8 bases outside the gene matches. The CDR3 covers 17 residues. Germline V gives CDR1 SGHRS, CDR2 YFSETQ. This CDR3 reads CASSLTFSGGAPDTQYF. CDR3 in DNA: TGCGCCAGCAGCTTGACCTTTAGCGGGGGGGCCCCAGATACGCAGTATTTT.

The genes are TRBV5-1 and TRBJ1-2, with TRBD1 matching over 12 bases. The germline gives CDR1 SGHRS, CDR2 YFSETQ. Trimming at V came to 0 bases and at J to 7 bases, leaving 4 bases not matched to a gene. This CDR3 contains 15 residues. The CDR3 here is CASSLEGQGARGYTF. The CDR3 DNA reads TGCGCCAGCAGCTTGGAGGGACAGGGGGCTCGTGGCTACACCTTC.